The rows below give T cell receptor beta chains drawn from one sample of a study of blood T cell repertoires in COVID-19. Libraries were prepared by immunoSEQ multiplex PCR; TCRdb keeps only in-frame clonotypes and omits some of them. The table shows around 300,000 clones, with about 90% occurring only once. Sequenced input: peripheral blood. The receptors here all came from a woman between 40 and 50 years old with COVID-19, enrolled during active disease. CDR3s include the opening cysteine and the closing phenylalanine or tryptophan. A D gene is named only where the DNA matches it firmly. Part of the rows lack a size; the others show once, few, many or a class for expanded clones.

d_call | clone_size | j_call | v_call | cdr3_aa | cdr3_nt
TRBD1 | - | TRBJ2-2 | TRBV9 | CASSVVQGDAGELFF | TGTGCCAGCAGCGTAGTGCAGGGGGACGCCGGGGAGCTGTTTTTT
TRBD1 | - | TRBJ1-5 | TRBV3-1/TRBV3-2 | CASSQGRGQVGNQPQHF | TGTGCCAGCAGCCAAGGCAGGGGGCAAGTTGGCAATCAGCCCCAGCATTTT
- | - | TRBJ1-5 | TRBV28 | CASRPDSRSNQPQHF | TGTGCCAGCAGACCGGACAGCCGCAGCAATCAGCCCCAGCATTTT
TRBD1 | many | TRBJ1-1 | TRBV27 | CASSLNIIRGQILDREAFF | TGTGCCAGCAGCCTAAATATCATCAGGGGGCAAATCTTGGATCGGGAAGCTTTCTTT
- | - | TRBJ1-5 | TRBV28 | CASGPGQGIVSNQPQHF | TGTGCCAGCGGCCCGGGGCAGGGGATCGTTAGCAATCAGCCCCAGCATTTT
- | - | TRBJ1-4 | TRBV11-2 | CASSPMVGLNEKLFF | TGTGCCAGCAGCCCAATGGTGGGGCTGAATGAAAAACTGTTTTTT
- | - | TRBJ1-5 | TRBV28 | CASSTTANQPQHF | TGTGCCAGCAGTACGACAGCCAATCAGCCCCAGCATTTT
TRBD1 | - | TRBJ1-1 | TRBV18 | CASSPADREAFF | TGTGCCAGCTCACCCGCGGACAGGGAAGCTTTCTTT
TRBD1 | - | TRBJ2-5 | TRBV5-6 | CASSFGPQGARETQYF | TGTGCCAGCAGCTTCGGACCCCAGGGGGCTAGAGAGACCCAGTACTTC
TRBD2 | - | TRBJ2-1 | TRBV30 | CAWSRLAGGNREQFF | TGTGCCTGGAGTAGACTAGCGGGAGGGAATAGGGAGCAGTTCTTC
- | - | TRBJ2-2 | TRBV11-3 | CASSLDRGWATGELFF | TGTGCCAGCAGCTTAGATCGCGGGTGGGCCACCGGGGAGCTGTTTTTT
TRBD1 | - | TRBJ1-5 | TRBV5-1 | CASSLTTGGNQPQHF | TGCGCCAGCAGCTTGACGACAGGGGGCAACCAGCCCCAGCATTTT
TRBD1 | - | TRBJ1-1 | TRBV19 | CASSIIRGLNTEAFF | TGTGCCAGTAGTATCATCAGGGGGCTGAACACTGAAGCTTTCTTT
- | - | TRBJ2-7 | TRBV6-4 | CASSGPRDFPLNSYEQYF | TGTGCCAGCAGTGGTCCCCGGGACTTTCCCCTCAACTCCTACGAGCAGTACTTC
- | - | TRBJ2-2 | TRBV15 | CATSGRSRAGELFF | TGTGCCACCAGCGGACGGAGCAGGGCCGGGGAGCTGTTTTTT
TRBD1 | - | TRBJ1-1 | TRBV5-1 | CASSPGQGIVNTEAFF | TGCGCCAGCAGCCCTGGACAGGGGATAGTGAACACTGAAGCTTTCTTT
- | - | TRBJ2-2 | TRBV7-3 | CASSQTGGAGELFF | TGTGCCAGCAGCCAGACAGGTGGGGCCGGGGAGCTGTTTTTT
TRBD2 | - | TRBJ2-4 | TRBV3-1/TRBV3-2 | CASSQEIPSASGKNIQYF | TGTGCCAGCAGCCAAGAGATCCCCTCGGCTAGCGGCAAAAACATTCAGTACTTC
TRBD1 | few | TRBJ1-5 | TRBV19 | CASSGGTGVQPQHF | TGTGCCAGTAGTGGCGGGACAGGGGTTCAGCCCCAGCATTTT
- | - | TRBJ1-1 | TRBV24-1 | CATSKGHMTPNTEAFF | TGTGCCACCAGTAAAGGACACATGACTCCGAACACTGAAGCTTTCTTT
TRBD2 | - | TRBJ2-1 | TRBV7-7 | CASSKREGPNEQFF | TGTGCTAGCAGTAAGCGGGAGGGCCCCAATGAGCAGTTCTTC
TRBD2 | - | TRBJ2-2 | TRBV7-3 | CASSWASGRALNTGELFF | TGTGCCAGCAGCTGGGCTAGCGGGAGGGCCTTGAACACCGGGGAGCTGTTTTTT
TRBD2 | - | TRBJ2-7 | TRBV6-2/TRBV6-3 | CASSDLAGGGHEQYF | TGTGCCAGCAGCGATTTAGCGGGGGGCGGCCACGAGCAGTACTTC
- | - | TRBJ2-5 | TRBV28 | CASSLWGARETQYF | TGTGCCAGCAGTTTATGGGGGGCAAGAGAGACCCAGTACTTC
TRBD2 | - | TRBJ2-7 | TRBV6-4 | CASSDSSGREQYF | TGTGCCAGCAGTGACTCTTCCGGGAGGGAGCAGTACTTC
TRBD1 | - | TRBJ1-1 | TRBV9 | CASSVVGQGARTEAFF | TGTGCCAGCAGCGTAGTGGGACAGGGGGCGCGAACTGAAGCTTTCTTT
- | - | TRBJ1-1 | TRBV11-3 | CASSSGTLEAFF | TGTGCCAGCAGTTCCGGGACTCTTGAAGCTTTCTTT
TRBD1 | - | TRBJ1-2 | TRBV4-1 | CASSLSGGNYGYTF | TGCGCCAGCAGCCTATCAGGGGGTAACTATGGCTACACCTTC
TRBD1 | - | TRBJ1-2 | TRBV4-1 | CASSVSGQGAYYGYTF | TGCGCCAGCAGCGTGTCGGGACAGGGGGCGTACTATGGCTACACCTTC
- | - | TRBJ1-5 | TRBV29-1 | CSVKGLNQPQHF | TGCAGCGTTAAAGGGCTTAATCAGCCCCAGCATTTT
- | - | TRBJ2-1 | TRBV5-1 | CASSFGRGVDNEQFF | TGCGCCAGCAGCTTCGGCAGGGGGGTCGACAATGAGCAGTTCTTC
- | - | TRBJ1-4 | TRBV4-3 | CASSPRGARTVNEKLFF | TGCGCCAGCAGCCCCCGTGGGGCCCGAACGGTGAATGAAAAACTGTTTTTT
TRBD2 | - | TRBJ2-1 | TRBV6-2/TRBV6-3 | CASSPASGRAREQFF | TGTGCCAGCAGTCCCGCTAGCGGGAGGGCCAGAGAGCAGTTCTTC
- | few | TRBJ2-7 | TRBV7-7 | CASSQGTIYEQYF | TGTGCTAGCAGCCAGGGGACTATCTACGAGCAGTACTTC
- | - | TRBJ1-5 | TRBV5-8 | CASSLVVSGGADHQPQHF | TGTGCCAGCAGCTTGGTTGTATCAGGCGGGGCGGATCATCAGCCCCAGCATTTT
TRBD1 | once | TRBJ1-2 | TRBV10-3 | CAIRKGQGDGYTF | TGTGCCATCAGGAAGGGACAGGGAGATGGCTACACCTTC
TRBD1 | - | TRBJ2-7 | TRBV5-1 | CASSGWTGLREQYF | TGCGCCAGCAGCGGATGGACAGGGCTGCGCGAGCAGTACTTC
- | once | TRBJ1-1 | TRBV30 | CAWSVRGGILKAFF | TGTGCCTGGAGTGTACGGGGGGGCATCTTAAAAGCTTTCTTT
- | - | TRBJ1-2 | TRBV7-9 | CASTSGDSYTF | TGTGCCAGCACCTCAGGGGATAGCTACACCTTC
- | - | TRBJ2-7 | TRBV5-6 | CASSSTPMGHGSSEQYF | TGTGCCAGCAGCTCAACCCCCATGGGGCACGGCTCGTCGGAGCAGTACTTC
TRBD1 | once | TRBJ1-1 | TRBV15 | CATSSPGGSTEAFF | TGTGCCACCAGCAGCCCAGGGGGTAGCACTGAAGCTTTCTTT
TRBD1 | - | TRBJ1-4 | TRBV7-9 | CASSPRGGTGPYRHEKLFF | TGTGCCAGCAGCCCTAGAGGTGGGACAGGGCCTTACCGGCATGAAAAACTGTTTTTT
- | - | TRBJ2-7 | TRBV9 | CASSAHGGTYEQYF | TGTGCCAGCAGCGCCCACGGGGGTACCTACGAGCAGTACTTC
TRBD1 | - | TRBJ1-6 | TRBV6-5 | CASSTQGNSSPLHF | TGTGCCAGCAGCACACAGGGGAACAGTTCACCCCTCCACTTT
- | - | TRBJ2-2 | TRBV5-1 | CASSLRTGSRRAGELFF | TGCGCCAGCAGCTTGAGAACAGGGTCCCGAAGGGCCGGGGAGCTGTTTTTT
TRBD1 | - | TRBJ2-1 | TRBV6-6 | CASTRTGTLGGEQFF | TGTGCCAGCACCCGGACAGGGACTCTAGGGGGTGAGCAGTTCTTC
TRBD1 | - | TRBJ2-1 | TRBV7-3 | CASSRQGDEQFF | TGTGCCAGCAGCAGACAGGGCGATGAGCAGTTCTTC
- | - | TRBJ2-3 | TRBV30 | CAWIERGGTDTQYF | TGTGCCTGGATAGAACGCGGGGGCACAGATACGCAGTATTTT